This TCR beta chain appears in the sequencing data of a study of Ad26.COV2.S vaccination and SARS-CoV-2 variants. Overall study: Donor was assigned to the Ad26.COV2.S arm of trial COV1001.

Libraries were prepared by immunoSEQ multiplex PCR; TCRdb keeps only in-frame clonotypes and omits some of them. The sample gives 450,000 to 550,000 clones, roughly nine tenths of which show up once; approximately 1.7% is in the top ten. CDR1 and CDR2 from the germline V gene are SGHVS and FQNEAQ. The CDR3 is 13 amino acids. V lost 3 bases and J 4 bases, leaving 10 bases between the germline ends. Treatment noted: over 15 received Ad26.COV2.S at low or high dose, single or two shots; about 5 received placebo; per-sample allocation not given. Sampling was done on day 63 after the first vaccine or placebo injection.

The source material was peripheral blood, sampled in a trial of Ad26.COV2.S vaccine versus placebo. The clonotype was recovered from a person between 18 and 65 years old who received the Ad26.COV2.S COVID-19 vaccine or a placebo. This chain uses TRBV7-8 with TRBJ2-7; D gene ambiguous. The DNA for the CDR3 is TGTGCCAGCAGCTTCCTCGGTTGGTACGAGCAGTACTTC. Translating it yields CASSFLGWYEQYF.